The 25 T cell receptor beta chains in this list originate from one sample, sequenced in a study of control samples from healthy donors and cancer patients. The table came from immunoSEQ multiplex PCR; TCRdb's copy has only in-frame clones and leaves some out. The sample contains under 130,000 clones, roughly four fifths of which appear only once. The sequenced sample consisted of blood. Receptors were obtained from a woman aged 50 to 60 in good health.

The chain recombines TRBV7-2 with TRBJ2-1, with 7 positions matching TRBD2. V was clipped by 1 base and J by 0 bases; unmatched bases: 3. The CDR3 has 16 amino acids. Germline-derived CDR1 and CDR2 are SGHTA and FQGNSA. CDR3 nucleotides: TGTGCCAGCAGCTTAGTGGGCGGGAGCTCCTACAATGAGCAGTTCTTC. This gives the protein CASSLVGGSSYNEQFF.

The chain carries TRBV11-3 and TRBJ2-3, with 9 bases that match TRBD2. The CDR3 spans 14 residues. The trim removed 5 bases at V and 8 bases at J, leaving 8 bases unmatched. The germline CDR1 and CDR2 sequences are SGHNT and YENEEA. This CDR3 is CASSRGSGGLTQYF. The CDR3 region has the DNA TGTGCCAGCAGCCGGGGTAGCGGGGGCCTTACGCAGTATTTT.

The CDR3 DNA reads as TGTGCCAGCAGCAACAGTGGGGCGCCGGCAGATACGCAGTATTTT. Its translation is CASSNSGAPADTQYF. The chain uses TRBV9 and TRBJ2-3; TRBD1 is a possible D gene (5 bases). Between the trimmed V and J ends, which lost 4 bases and 4 bases, there was a span of 16 bases. The CDR3 contains 15 residues. Germline values: CDR1 SGDLS, CDR2 YYNGEE.

There are a few counts of this clone. The CDR3 loop is CASSVRQASNTEAFF. The DNA for the CDR3 is TGTGCCAGCAGCGTGCGACAGGCGTCGAACACTGAAGCTTTCTTT. The chain has TRBV9 and TRBJ1-1; TRBD1 is a possible D gene (6 bases). CDR3 size: 15 residues. Trimming took off 2 bases at V and 1 base at J, with 12 bases between the two ends. The germline V gene encodes CDR1 SGDLS and CDR2 YYNGEE. The variable domain in full, with the rest retrieved from reference TRBV9 and TRBJ1-1, is DSGVTQTPKHLITATGQRVTLRCSPRSGDLSVYWYQQSLDQGLQFLIQYYNGEERAKGNILERFSAQQFPDLHSELNLSSLELGDSALYFCASSVRQASNTEAFFGQGTRLTVV.

At least ten counts were recorded for this clone. The V gene is TRBV10-2, the J gene TRBJ1-5; 8 nucleotides match TRBD1. This CDR3 is 16 amino acids long. With 6 bases clipped from V and 3 bases from J, the junction kept 10 bases outside the gene matches. In germline, CDR1 is WSHSY, CDR2 SAAADI. The CDR3 DNA sequence: TGCGCCAGCAGCGCACTGGAGACAGGGGACAATCAGCCCCAGCATTTT. Translated, it gives CASSALETGDNQPQHF.

This chain joins TRBV5-4 and TRBJ2-7; TRBD2 is a possible D gene (6 bases). Per the germline V gene, CDR1 is SGHNT and CDR2 is YYREEE (reference sequence). Trimming removed 0 bases at V and 6 bases at J, with 19 bases between. This CDR3 comprises 16 residues. The CDR3 here is CASSLVRGSVDGEQYF. The CDR3 nucleotides read TGTGCCAGCAGCTTGGTTCGGGGGTCGGTCGATGGCGAGCAGTACTTC.

V and J are TRBV19 and TRBJ1-1; D gene uncertain. CDR1 and CDR2 from the germline V gene are LNHDA and SQIVND (reference sequence). CDR3 size: 14 residues. The ends were cut back, 5 bases at V and 3 bases at J, with 13 bases in the middle. In nucleotides, the CDR3 is TGTGCCAGTAGTGCCCTTTTTGGGGACACTGAAGCTTTCTTT. Amino acid sequence: CASSALFGDTEAFF. The full variable domain, in which reference TRBV19 and TRBJ1-1 provide the parts outside the CDR3, is DGGITQSPKYLFRKEGQNVTLSCEQNLNHDAMYWYRQDPGQGLRLIYYSQIVNDFQKGDIAEGYSVSREKKESFPLTVTSAQKNPTAFYLCASSALFGDTEAFFGQGTRLTVV.

The chain has TRBV6-5 and TRBJ1-5; a weak D match, TRBD1 (5 bases). Germline CDR1 and CDR2: MNHEY and SVGAGI. The CDR3 runs to 14 residues. Trimming pared 4 bases from V and 6 bases from J, leaving 13 bases between. The CDR3: CASSSGHAGQPQHF. CDR3 DNA: TGTGCCAGCAGTTCCGGACATGCGGGTCAGCCCCAGCATTTT.

This rearrangement joins TRBV11-3 to TRBJ1-6, with D possibly being TRBD1 (5 bases). Looked up from germline, CDR1 is SGHNT and CDR2 is YENEEA. Trimming stripped 1 base from V and 9 bases from J, with 13 bases between. The length of the CDR3 is 15 residues. The CDR3 loop reads CASSLVSGGGSPLHF. CDR3 DNA: TGTGCCAGCAGCTTAGTCTCCGGGGGAGGTTCACCCCTCCACTTT.

The chain joins TRBV30 to TRBJ2-7, with TRBD1 as a possible D gene (6 bases). V was pared by 4 bases and J by 3 bases, with 10 bases between. The CDR3 has 12 residues. Per germline, CDR1 GTSNPN and CDR2 SVGIG (reference sequence). Here the CDR3 DNA reads TGTGCCTGGACTACAGGGAACTACGAGCAGTACTTC. This sequence encodes CAWTTGNYEQYF.

The gene calls are TRBV7-2 and TRBJ2-2; TRBD2 aligns across 7 bases. The CDR3 spans 17 residues. Germline CDR1 and CDR2: SGHTA and FQGNSA. Losses at the gene ends were 3 bases for V and 2 bases for J; bases not matched to a gene: 9. Here the CDR3 reads CASSLDTGTINTGELFF. The CDR3 nucleotides read TGTGCCAGCAGCTTGGACACCGGGACTATCAACACCGGGGAGCTGTTTTTT.

CDR3 amino acids: CASSPTGGNTIYF. The CDR3 DNA is TGTGCCAGCAGCCCGACAGGAGGAAACACCATATATTTT. The chain joins TRBV14 to TRBJ1-3, with TRBD1 as a possible D gene (6 bases). Looked up from germline, CDR1 is SGHDN and CDR2 is FVKESK. This CDR3 region has 13 residues. Trimming pared 4 bases from V and 4 bases from J, leaving 8 bases between.

This rearrangement joins TRBV6-2 or TRBV6-3 to TRBJ1-5, with D unresolved. The CDR3 has 18 residues. V was pared by 0 bases and J by 1 base, with 16 bases between. The germline V gene has CDR1 MNHEY and CDR2 SVGEGT. For the CDR3, the DNA is TGTGCCAGCAGTTACTCGAATTCGAAGGGTCAAAGCAATCAGCCCCAGCATTTT. It translates to CASSYSNSKGQSNQPQHF.

This clone was detected only once. The chain uses TRBV4-2 and TRBJ2-6; TRBD1 might be the D (5 bases). There are 17 residues in the CDR3. V was clipped by 2 bases and J by 0 bases, with 11 bases between them. Germline lookup yields CDR1 LGHNA and CDR2 YNFKEQ. This CDR3 reads CASSQPDSVSGANVLTF. Written as DNA, the CDR3 is TGTGCCAGCAGCCAACCAGACAGCGTCTCTGGGGCCAACGTCCTGACTTTC.

In its sample, this clone was seen a few times. Other DNA sequences in the sample encode the same CDR3. This chain connects TRBV5-5 to TRBJ2-5; no reliable D call. Trimming pared 2 bases from V and 2 bases from J, leaving 1 base between. Germline V gene data show CDR1 as SGHKS and CDR2 as YYEKEE (reference sequence). The CDR3 has 11 residues. Here the CDR3 reads CASSFQETQYF. The CDR3 DNA is TGTGCCAGCAGCTTTCAAGAGACCCAGTACTTC.

This clone was recorded once. This sequence joins TRBV7-2 and TRBJ1-1; 12 bases are a match to TRBD1. V was clipped by 2 bases and J by 5 bases; unmatched bases: 6. The CDR3 is 16 amino acids. Germline V lookup: CDR1 SGHTA, CDR2 FQGNSA. CDR3 residues: CASSLPRDRGQTEAFF. The CDR3 bases are TGTGCCAGCAGCTTACCCCGGGACAGGGGGCAGACTGAAGCTTTCTTT.

This chain connects TRBV10-2 to TRBJ1-4, with D possibly TRBD1 on 6 matching bases. The CDR3 spans 14 residues. V was cut by 3 bases and J by 4 bases, with 9 bases left in between. Germline V gene sequence: CDR1 WSHSY, CDR2 SAAADI. The CDR3 region has the DNA TGCGCCAGCAGTGATGGGACAATTAATGAAAAACTGTTTTTT. Translating gives CASSDGTINEKLFF.

V and J are TRBV14 and TRBJ2-5; 9 positions match TRBD1. The CDR3 length is 15 residues. Germline CDR1 is SGHDN and CDR2 is FVKESK. V shed 4 bases and J 2 bases; nucleotides not matched to a gene: 5. This CDR3 is CASSLFGQGQETQYF. Written as DNA, the CDR3 is TGTGCCAGCAGCCTATTCGGACAGGGGCAAGAGACCCAGTACTTC.

This clone was counted once. This rearrangement joins TRBV30 to TRBJ1-1, with D perhaps matching TRBD1 (5 bases). Germline CDR1 and CDR2: GTSNPN and SVGIG (reference sequence). The ends were cut back, 4 bases at V and 1 base at J, with 10 bases in the middle. This CDR3 contains 13 residues. CDR3 sequence (DNA): TGTGCCTGGACCGGGGCCGGGAACACTGAAGCTTTCTTT. It specifies CAWTGAGNTEAFF.

The chain links TRBV5-1 to TRBJ2-5; D perhaps matches TRBD1 (5 bases). The CDR3 length is 14 residues. The V and J ends lost 4 bases and 2 bases respectively, with 12 bases between them. CDR1 and CDR2 (germline): SGHRS, YFSETQ. The CDR3 loop is CASSTSGWQETQYF. CDR3 coding DNA: TGCGCCAGCAGCACTTCAGGGTGGCAAGAGACCCAGTACTTC.

This clone was seen more than once but under ten times. The chain carries TRBV7-9 and TRBJ2-1; D unresolved. This CDR3 has 12 residues. The germline CDR1 and CDR2 sequences are SEHNR and FQNEAQ (reference sequence). V lost 5 bases, J lost 8 bases, and 10 bases lay in between. The CDR3 nucleotides read TGTGCCAGCAGCATACTCGTCGATGAGCAGTTCTTC. Translated, it gives CASSILVDEQFF.

The V call is TRBV6-1, the J call TRBJ1-5; 11 positions match TRBD1. V shed 3 bases and J 5 bases; nucleotides not matched to a gene: 6. Germline-derived CDR1 and CDR2 are MNHNS and SASEGT. There are 16 residues in the CDR3. DNA of the CDR3: TGTGCCAGCAGTGAGCCGGGACAGGGGGTTTATCAGCCCCAGCATTTT. This encodes CASSEPGQGVYQPQHF.

The rearrangement uses TRBV5-4 and TRBJ2-7; 8 bases are shared with TRBD2. CDR3 length: 17 residues. The junction had 11 bases not matched to a gene; V was cut back by 1 base and J by 2 bases. CDR1 SGHNT and CDR2 YYREEE come from the germline V gene (reference sequence). This chain's CDR3 is CASSLSGGSGTPYEQYF. In DNA, the CDR3 is TGTGCCAGCAGCTTGTCGGGTGGTAGCGGGACGCCCTACGAGCAGTACTTC.

This clone has only one observation. The chain recombines TRBV5-6 with TRBJ2-1; TRBD2 matches 11 bases. The V segment lost 1 base and the J segment 6 bases; nucleotides outside the gene matches: 0. Germline loops: CDR1 SGHDT, CDR2 YYEEEE. This CDR3 has 14 residues. CDR3 loop: CASSLTSGSNEQFF. In nucleotides, the CDR3 is TGTGCCAGCAGCTTGACTAGCGGGAGCAATGAGCAGTTCTTC.

The chain links TRBV7-2 to TRBJ1-4; TRBD1 matches 9 bases. Germline loops: CDR1 SGHTA, CDR2 FQGNSA. The CDR3 extends over 15 amino acids. V was clipped by 5 bases and J by 3 bases; unmatched bases: 4. CDR3 coding DNA: TGTGCCAGCAGCACACAGGGGGCATCTAATGAAAAACTGTTTTTT. Amino acid sequence: CASSTQGASNEKLFF.